This passage covers 31 T cell receptor beta chains from one sample sequenced in a study of blood T cell repertoires in COVID-19. Assay: immunoSEQ multiplex PCR; the TCRdb copy retains only in-frame clones and omits some. This sample carries roughly 100,000 clones, roughly four fifths of them seen once, and the ten largest clones take more than 9%. The source material was peripheral blood. The source of these receptors is a man aged 70 or older with acute or convalescent COVID-19.

The rearrangement uses TRBV29-1 and TRBJ1-2, with TRBD1 identical over 7 bases. V was pared by 2 bases and J by 4 bases, with 1 base of the junction left unmatched. The CDR3 runs to 12 residues. The germline CDR1 and CDR2 sequences are SQVTM and ANQGSEA. The CDR3 loop reads CSVESGGYGYTF. The CDR3 nucleotides read TGCAGCGTTGAATCAGGGGGCTATGGCTACACCTTC.

This clone was seen a few times. J is TRBJ2-7 and V is TRBV19, with 8 bases matching TRBD1. This CDR3 comprises 15 residues. V trimming: 3 bases; J trimming: 4 bases; junction bases outside the gene matches: 8. The V gene's germline CDR1 is LNHDA and CDR2 SQIVND (reference sequence). The CDR3 is CASSISRQGLYEQYF. The CDR3 DNA reads as TGTGCCAGTAGTATCTCACGACAGGGGCTTTACGAGCAGTACTTC.

The chain carries TRBV11-1 and TRBJ1-1; 8 positions match TRBD1. With V trimmed by 5 bases and J by 6 bases, 11 bases remained unmatched. Germline lookup yields CDR1 SGHAT and CDR2 FQDESV (reference sequence). This CDR3 comprises 15 residues. This chain's CDR3 is CASSLRTGLGSEAFF. The CDR3 nucleotides read TGTGCCAGCAGCCTACGGACAGGGCTGGGGTCTGAAGCTTTCTTT.

Remarks on this clone: The junction does not match germline at one end; this may be a read error. The CDR3 DNA follows: TGTGCCGGCAGCTTAGACTCAGGACAGGGCTCTGGCTACACCTTC. Its protein is CAGSLDSGQGSGYTF. V is TRBV7-2 and J is TRBJ1-2; TRBD1 aligns across 8 bases. Germline loops: CDR1 SGHTA, CDR2 FQGNSA. The CDR3 is 15 amino acids.

V and J are TRBV18 and TRBJ1-1; 8 bases are shared with TRBD1. The CDR3 loop spans 16 amino acids. With 1 base clipped from V and 1 base from J, the junction kept 5 bases outside the gene matches. CDR1 and CDR2 (germline): KGHSH, LQKENI. CDR3 bases: TGTGCCAGCTCACCACTGTCAGGGGGCAGGAACACTGAAGCTTTCTTT. It specifies CASSPLSGGRNTEAFF.

The gene calls are TRBV6-6 and TRBJ1-2, with 8 bases aligning to TRBD1. CDR1 and CDR2 from the germline V gene are MNHNY and SVGAGI (reference sequence). The V and J ends lost 0 bases and 5 bases, in that order; junction bases with no gene match: 2. The CDR3 is made up of 14 amino acids. CDR3 in amino acids: CASSYSRTGYGYTF. The CDR3 DNA sequence: TGTGCCAGCAGTTACTCGAGGACAGGGTATGGCTACACCTTC.

The CDR3 spells CARQDRVAYEQYF. CDR3 bases: TGTGCCAGACAGGACAGGGTGGCCTACGAGCAGTACTTC. The chain joins TRBV24-1 to TRBJ2-7, with 8 bases matching TRBD1. This CDR3 has 13 amino acids. The germline gives CDR1 KGHDR, CDR2 SFDVKD. The junction had 7 bases not matched to a gene; V was cut back by 11 bases and J by 2 bases.

The chain joins TRBV24-1 to TRBJ1-2; 9 bases agree with TRBD1. J gave up 7 bases and V 7 bases, and 12 bases lay outside the gene matches. The CDR3 spans 15 residues. Germline values: CDR1 KGHDR, CDR2 SFDVKD. CDR3 bases: TGTGCCACCAGCGACGGGGGACAGGGTACACTTGGCTACACCTTC. Residues: CATSDGGQGTLGYTF.

This chain joins TRBV16 and TRBJ1-4; D call uncertain. This CDR3 has 16 amino acids. CDR1 and CDR2 from the germline V gene are KGHSY and FQNENV. Trimming removed 6 bases at V and 3 bases at J, with 17 bases between. CDR3 coding DNA: TGTGCCAGCAGTTCAAGAGGGTCTTCTGCTAATGAAAAACTGTTTTTT. It is translated as CASSSRGSSANEKLFF.

This chain connects TRBV7-3 to TRBJ1-1; D uncertain. Per germline, CDR1 SGHTA and CDR2 FQGTGA. CDR3 length: 13 residues. Between the trimmed V and J ends, which lost 5 bases and 1 base, there was a span of 8 bases. CDR3 sequence reads: CASSRTENTEAFF. CDR3 coding DNA: TGTGCCAGCAGCCGTACAGAGAACACTGAAGCTTTCTTT.

The chain is built from TRBV6-6 and TRBJ1-2, with 10 bases aligning to TRBD1. Germline assignment: CDR1 MNHNY and CDR2 SVGAGI (reference sequence). The V and J ends lost 6 bases and 0 bases, in that order; junction bases with no gene match: 7. The CDR3 loop spans 16 amino acids. CDR3 residues: CASRPTGGEANYGYTF. The CDR3 DNA follows: TGTGCCAGCAGGCCGACAGGGGGCGAAGCTAACTATGGCTACACCTTC.

The chain is built from TRBV15 and TRBJ2-2; tentatively, D is TRBD2 (7 bases). Trimming pared 5 bases from V and 4 bases from J, leaving 14 bases between. This CDR3 spans 15 amino acids. CDR1 and CDR2 (germline): LNHNV, YYDKDF (reference sequence). The CDR3 nucleotides read TGTGCCACCAGCGAGGGGGGGGCGGGCACCGGGGAGCTGTTTTTT. This gives the protein CATSEGGAGTGELFF. Looking up the rest from reference TRBV15 and TRBJ2-2 gives the full variable domain: DAMVIQNPRYQVTQFGKPVTLSCSQTLNHNVMYWYQQKSSQAPKLLFHYYDKDFNNEADTPDNFQSRRPNTSFCFLDIRSPGLGDTAMYLCATSEGGAGTGELFFGEGSRLTVL.

The chain joins TRBV7-9 to TRBJ1-3; D ambiguous. CDR3 length: 15 residues. The germline V gene has CDR1 SEHNR and CDR2 FQNEAQ (reference sequence). With 6 bases removed from V and 0 bases from J, the gap between germline ends came to 12 bases. The CDR3 bases are TGTGCCAGCAGTTTACCAGGATACTCTGGAAACACCATATATTTT. Translated, it gives CASSLPGYSGNTIYF.

The chain carries TRBV7-8 and TRBJ2-1; 12 positions match TRBD1. This CDR3 region has 15 residues. The junction had 12 bases not matched to a gene; V was cut back by 5 bases and J by 13 bases. Per the germline V gene, CDR1 is SGHVS and CDR2 is FQNEAQ. DNA for the CDR3: TGTGCCAGCAGCCTGACCCTGGGACAGGGGGCCGACCAGTTCTTC. This sequence encodes CASSLTLGQGADQFF.

This clone has only a few counts. The gene calls are TRBV25-1 and TRBJ2-5; TRBD1 is a possible D gene (6 bases). Trimming shortened V by 8 bases and J by 1 base, and 11 bases separated the two germline ends. Germline CDR1 MGHDK, CDR2 SYGVNS. The CDR3 has 13 residues. In DNA, the CDR3 is TGTGCCAGCGGGGGACACCTCCAAGAGACCCAGTACTTC. This encodes CASGGHLQETQYF. Combining the CDR3 with reference TRBV25-1 and TRBJ2-5 gives the whole variable domain EADIYQTPRYLVIGTGKKITLECSQTMGHDKMYWYQQDPGMELHLIHYSYGVNSTEKGDLSSESTVSRIRTEHFPLTLESARPSHTSQYLCASGGHLQETQYFGPGTRLLVL.

The chain uses TRBV6-6 and TRBJ1-1; 8 nucleotides line up with TRBD1. CDR3 length: 13 amino acids. Germline V CDR1 and CDR2: MNHNY, SVGAGI (reference sequence). With V trimmed by 2 bases and J by 6 bases, 2 bases remained unmatched. CDR3 coding DNA: TGTGCCAGCAGTTACACAGGGGGATCTGAAGCTTTCTTT. Residues: CASSYTGGSEAFF.

The chain links TRBV14 to TRBJ2-1; 9 positions agree with TRBD2. CDR1 is SGHDN and CDR2 is FVKESK in the germline V gene. The V and J ends lost 1 base and 9 bases, in that order; junction bases with no gene match: 10. This CDR3 is 16 amino acids long. CDR3 in DNA: TGTGCCAGCAGCCAAGGGGTGGTAGCGGGGGCCGGTGAGCAGTTCTTC. This sequence encodes CASSQGVVAGAGEQFF.

This clone was counted a single time. This rearrangement joins TRBV6-5 to TRBJ2-7; 7 bases align to TRBD1. Losses at the gene ends were 6 bases for V and 3 bases for J; bases not matched to a gene: 5. CDR1 and CDR2 from the germline V gene are MNHEY and SVGAGI. This CDR3 has 13 residues. The CDR3 sequence: CASSQGQHYEQYF. As DNA, the CDR3 is TGTGCCAGCAGCCAGGGACAGCACTACGAGCAGTACTTC.

This chain links TRBV29-1 with TRBJ2-5, with 11 bases fitting TRBD2. Germline V gene lookup returns CDR1 SQVTM and CDR2 ANQGSEA. V trimming: 7 bases; J trimming: 5 bases; junction bases outside the gene matches: 9. This CDR3 spans 14 amino acids. The CDR3 DNA follows: TGCAGCGCCCTTAGCGGGGGGGTGACGGAGACCCAGTACTTC. Encoded protein: CSALSGGVTETQYF.

The chain is built from TRBV11-1 and TRBJ2-5; TRBD1 matches 10 bases. Unmatched junction bases numbered 5, after V lost 5 bases and J lost 5 bases. Germline V CDR1 and CDR2: SGHAT, FQDESV (reference sequence). This CDR3 has 14 residues. Here the CDR3 reads CASSRDRGSETQYF. CDR3 DNA: TGTGCCAGCAGCCGGGACAGGGGATCCGAGACCCAGTACTTC. Looking up the rest from reference TRBV11-1 and TRBJ2-5 gives the full variable domain: EAEVAQSPRYKITEKSQAVAFWCDPISGHATLYWYRQILGQGPELLVQFQDESVVDDSQLPKDRFSAERLKGVDSTLKIQPAELGDSAMYLCASSRDRGSETQYFGPGTRLLVL.

This clone was observed once. The chain is built from TRBV4-1 and TRBJ2-1, with D maybe TRBD2 (6 bases). The CDR3 loop spans 15 amino acids. V was cut by 4 bases and J by 9 bases, with 19 bases left in between. Germline CDR1 reads MGHRA; CDR2 reads YSYEKL. The CDR3 nucleotides are TGCGCCAGCAGCCGGCCTGGCGGAGGGTTAGGTGAGCAGTTCTTC. Its translation is CASSRPGGGLGEQFF.

The chain recombines TRBV25-1 with TRBJ1-2, with D possibly TRBD1 on 6 matching bases. This CDR3 has 16 amino acids. Germline V gene data show CDR1 as MGHDK and CDR2 as SYGVNS. V was clipped by 6 bases and J by 2 bases, with 19 bases between them. The CDR3 here is CASSRGVGTPNYGYTF. CDR3 DNA: TGTGCCAGCAGCAGGGGCGTGGGAACTCCCAACTATGGCTACACCTTC.

This chain links TRBV27 with TRBJ2-7; D gene unclear. Germline lookup yields CDR1 MNHEY and CDR2 SMNVEV (reference sequence). The CDR3 runs to 14 residues. Trimming removed 3 bases from V and 1 base from J, with 10 bases in between. The CDR3 region is CASSFSILSYEQYF. Written as DNA, the CDR3 is TGTGCCAGCAGTTTCAGTATCCTTTCCTACGAGCAGTACTTC.

The chain uses TRBV30 and TRBJ1-6; no clear D gene. Germline loops: CDR1 GTSNPN, CDR2 SVGIG (reference sequence). This CDR3 is 13 amino acids long. V was clipped by 4 bases and J by 7 bases, with 11 bases between them. The chain's CDR3 is CAWKEAGNSPLHF. The CDR3 DNA sequence: TGTGCCTGGAAAGAGGCTGGGAATTCACCCCTCCACTTT.

Concerning this clone: The identical CDR3 is also encoded by other nucleotide sequences in the sample. The V gene is TRBV19, the J gene TRBJ1-2; 9 positions agree with TRBD1. Germline lookup yields CDR1 LNHDA and CDR2 SQIVND (reference sequence). The V segment lost 6 bases and the J segment 7 bases; nucleotides outside the gene matches: 6. The CDR3 is 13 amino acids. The CDR3 spells CASSTGGGGGYTF. In DNA, the CDR3 is TGTGCCAGTAGCACAGGGGGCGGTGGTGGCTACACCTTC. Filled out from reference TRBV19 and TRBJ1-2, the complete variable domain reads DGGITQSPKYLFRKEGQNVTLSCEQNLNHDAMYWYRQDPGQGLRLIYYSQIVNDFQKGDIAEGYSVSREKKESFPLTVTSAQKNPTAFYLCASSTGGGGGYTFGSGTRLTVV.

The V call is TRBV19, the J call TRBJ2-1, with a weak D call TRBD2 (5 bases). Germline V lookup: CDR1 LNHDA, CDR2 SQIVND (reference sequence). This CDR3 has 15 amino acids. V gave up 5 bases and J gave up 0 bases, with 11 bases separating them. The CDR3 DNA reads as TGTGCCAGTAGTGAGTTGGGGAGCTCCTACAATGAGCAGTTCTTC. Encoded protein: CASSELGSSYNEQFF. The complete variable domain, with remaining parts taken from reference TRBV19 and TRBJ2-1, reads DGGITQSPKYLFRKEGQNVTLSCEQNLNHDAMYWYRQDPGQGLRLIYYSQIVNDFQKGDIAEGYSVSREKKESFPLTVTSAQKNPTAFYLCASSELGSSYNEQFFGPGTRLTVL.

This chain connects TRBV15 to TRBJ2-3; 7 bases line up with TRBD2. The CDR3 runs to 14 residues. V was clipped by 1 base and J by 5 bases; unmatched bases: 3. Germline V CDR1 and CDR2: LNHNV, YYDKDF (reference sequence). The CDR3 DNA follows: TGTGCCACCAGCAGAGGGGGAGGGTTAGATACGCAGTATTTT. As protein: CATSRGGGLDTQYF.

This chain joins TRBV6-5 and TRBJ1-5; TRBD1 matches 8 bases. Unmatched junction bases numbered 6, after V lost 7 bases and J lost 4 bases. The CDR3 contains 14 residues. Germline lookup yields CDR1 MNHEY and CDR2 SVGAGI. The CDR3 sequence: CASKVGTGNQPQHF. CDR3 DNA: TGTGCCAGCAAGGTTGGGACAGGAAATCAGCCCCAGCATTTT.

The rearrangement uses TRBV7-9 and TRBJ1-5, with unresolved D. The V gene's germline CDR1 is SEHNR and CDR2 FQNEAQ (reference sequence). This CDR3 is 14 amino acids long. V lost 3 bases to trimming and J lost 4 bases, with 10 bases between them. CDR3 sequence reads: CASSFGQINQPQHF. The CDR3 DNA reads as TGTGCCAGCAGCTTTGGGCAGATAAATCAGCCCCAGCATTTT.

The chain combines TRBV7-2 with TRBJ2-3, with 7 bases that match TRBD1. V was clipped by 5 bases and J by 0 bases; unmatched bases: 5. CDR1 and CDR2 (germline): SGHTA, FQGNSA. The CDR3 extends over 15 amino acids. Written as DNA, the CDR3 is TGTGCCAGCAGCACCCGACAGGGCAGCACAGATACGCAGTATTTT. It encodes CASSTRQGSTDTQYF.

CDR3 bases: TGCGCCAGCAGCCAAGATCCGAGCAATCAGCCCCAGCATTTT. Translated, it gives CASSQDPSNQPQHF. The rearrangement joins TRBV4-1 to TRBJ1-5; D gene ambiguous. Trimming shortened V by 0 bases and J by 1 base, and 4 bases separated the two germline ends. Germline V lookup: CDR1 MGHRA, CDR2 YSYEKL. This CDR3 is built from 14 residues.